One sample yielded the 6 T cell receptor beta chains listed below, sequenced in a study of T cell responses to AZD1222 COVID-19 vaccine. Using immunoSEQ multiplex PCR, the repertoire was profiled, and TCRdb retains in-frame clones only, with some absent. This table holds about 190,000 clones, around nine tenths found once. The specimen comprised peripheral blood, sampled 28 days after the second dose of the MenACWY control vaccine. These receptors were collected from an adult who received the MenACWY meningococcal vaccine as a control.

This sequence joins TRBV19 and TRBJ1-1, with TRBD1 as a possible D gene (5 bases). Looked up from germline, CDR1 is LNHDA and CDR2 is SQIVND (reference sequence). Trimming shortened V by 0 bases and J by 1 base, and 6 bases separated the two germline ends. The CDR3 totals 14 residues. The CDR3 DNA reads TGTGCCAGTAGTATAGACAGGGAGAACACTGAAGCTTTCTTT. This translates into CASSIDRENTEAFF.

The chain has TRBV7-6 and TRBJ2-1; 11 positions match TRBD2. The CDR3 runs 15 residues. The J segment lost 8 bases and the V segment lost 5 bases, leaving 8 bases of the junction unmatched. Per germline, CDR1 SGHVS and CDR2 FNYEAQ. This CDR3 reads CASSDSGRALDEQFF. CDR3 coding DNA: TGTGCCAGCAGCGATAGCGGGAGGGCCCTCGATGAGCAGTTCTTC.

The table lists this clone with a count of one. The CDR3: CATGSPQGEKLFF. The DNA of the CDR3 is TGTGCCACCGGCAGCCCTCAAGGGGAAAAACTGTTTTTT. This rearrangement joins TRBV24-1 to TRBJ1-4; D unclear. CDR1 is KGHDR and CDR2 is SFDVKD in the germline V gene. The CDR3 spans 13 residues. Trimming took off 9 bases at V and 8 bases at J, with 15 bases between the two ends.

J is TRBJ1-5 and V is TRBV7-2; tentative D call: TRBD1 (6 bases). Germline-derived CDR1 and CDR2 are SGHTA and FQGNSA. V lost 5 bases, J lost 7 bases, and 15 bases lay in between. The CDR3 runs 14 residues. CDR3 sequence reads: CASSQQGYVQPQHF. CDR3 sequence (DNA): TGTGCCAGCAGCCAACAGGGTTATGTCCAGCCCCAGCATTTT.

The chain employs TRBV3-1 (or the pseudogene TRBV3-2) and TRBJ2-2, with 7 bases that match TRBD2. The CDR3 length is 16 residues. Looked up from germline, CDR1 is LGHDT and CDR2 is YNNKEL (reference sequence). Unmatched junction bases numbered 12, after V lost 4 bases and J lost 7 bases. In DNA form, the CDR3 reads TGTGCCAGCAGCCTCATTCCCCCAGGGAGGGACGGGGAGCTGTTTTTT. This sequence encodes CASSLIPPGRDGELFF.

This chain joins TRBV7-2 and TRBJ2-5; 8 bases align to TRBD2. The V segment lost 5 bases and the J segment 4 bases; nucleotides outside the gene matches: 9. The CDR3 covers 15 residues. Germline CDR1 and CDR2: SGHTA and FQGNSA. CDR3 nucleotides: TGTGCCAGCAGCCCCCCGGCTAGCGGGTTAGAGACCCAGTACTTC. Translated: CASSPPASGLETQYF.